This is a list of T cell receptor beta chains from one sample in a study of T-cell memory formation after mild COVID-19. MiXCR, run by TCRdb on the 5' RACE reads, gives a single entry per CDR3 protein. The sample shows fewer than 250,000 distinct CDR3 sequences, roughly a tenth of them seen only once. Specimen: PBMCs or a T cell subset sorted from them (not recorded which). These receptors all stem from a man in his late teens or twenties who had mild COVID-19 (a few samples of this study predate the infection). Cell type and time point are not known. The conserved cysteine and the conserved F or W are not part of the CDR3 here.

v_call,j_call,cdr3_aa
TRBV7-2,TRBJ2-3,ASSLAGRSGTDTQY
TRBV7-6,TRBJ2-3,ASSVRRGDTQY
TRBV11-3,TRBJ2-7,ASSPTGQGGPYEQY
TRBV10-3,TRBJ1-1,AISPGTGLAEGAF
TRBV7-2,TRBJ2-3,ASSLAQGKSADTQY
TRBV5-1,TRBJ1-2,ASSLGSGESYT
TRBV2,TRBJ2-1,ASRYTGLAGTYNEQF
TRBV5-1,TRBJ1-2,ASSLGTAPSDYGYT
TRBV6-6,TRBJ2-7,ASGGQATYEQY
TRBV20-1,TRBJ2-1,SVSYGVPNEQF
TRBV7-3,TRBJ2-3,ASSLGTSGGSTDTQY
TRBV7-9,TRBJ1-2,ASSARLGLGYT
TRBV24-1,TRBJ2-5,ATRPRLPQETQY
TRBV18,TRBJ2-2,ASSPNEGINTGELF
TRBV11-2,TRBJ2-1,ASSLARSRGVSYNEQF
TRBV5-1,TRBJ1-2,ASSSSGTGGGYT
TRBV7-2,TRBJ1-4,ASSLTGANEKLF
TRBV11-2,TRBJ1-2,ASSFNRSYGYT
TRBV7-2,TRBJ2-1,ASSPNAGRNEQF
TRBV10-3,TRBJ2-5,AISEPEVAGGAQETQY
TRBV27,TRBJ1-1,ASSFGRGLTEAF
TRBV7-2,TRBJ2-7,ASSSLKGRLYEQY
TRBV11-1,TRBJ2-7,ASSQDRDRGYEQY
TRBV28,TRBJ1-1,ASVKWGVTEAF
TRBV5-1,TRBJ2-5,ASSLASGVETQY
TRBV7-2,TRBJ2-4,ASSLAQGQGVKNIQY
TRBV5-1,TRBJ1-1,ASSTGTVRGRAF
TRBV7-2,TRBJ1-1,ASSSLRYTEAF
TRBV20-1,TRBJ2-5,SAGGQDQETQY
TRBV7-3,TRBJ2-5,ASSLMGRGQGETQY
TRBV20-1,TRBJ2-2,SAQPGGFNTGELF
TRBV6-5,TRBJ1-5,ASSYSKSAGGSSPQH
TRBV5-1,TRBJ1-2,ASSLDPSNYGYT
TRBV20-1,TRBJ2-3,SASASGEADTQY
TRBV7-2,TRBJ2-1,ASSLAILAGGLFFEQF
TRBV4-3,TRBJ1-2,ASSQTLQGNYGYT
TRBV7-2,TRBJ1-2,ASSSTGSHRYT
TRBV4-1,TRBJ2-1,ASSQALAGAFSYNEQF
TRBV7-2,TRBJ1-2,ASSLSLGDLVYGYT
TRBV7-2,TRBJ2-7,ASSPRDYKYEQY
TRBV5-1,TRBJ2-5,ASSPGQGQETQY
TRBV12-3/TRBV12-4,TRBJ1-1,ASSPTGAHTEAF
TRBV7-2,TRBJ2-5,ASSFSRELETQY
TRBV20-1,TRBJ1-1,SARTRGLANTEAF
TRBV20-1,TRBJ1-2,SAGGPRYGYT
TRBV3-1,TRBJ1-5,ASSQDTNQPQH
TRBV5-1,TRBJ1-5,ASSLAPGAGQPQH
TRBV6-5,TRBJ2-3,ASSGRGGIADTQY
TRBV12-3/TRBV12-4,TRBJ1-2,ASARRPGGGIYGYT
TRBV28,TRBJ1-5,ASTVWTPGSQPQH
TRBV11-3,TRBJ2-1,ASSLETTSGVGGNEQF
TRBV5-6,TRBJ2-3,ASSPSGGRDTDTQY
TRBV4-2,TRBJ2-7,ASSHGDRPYEQY